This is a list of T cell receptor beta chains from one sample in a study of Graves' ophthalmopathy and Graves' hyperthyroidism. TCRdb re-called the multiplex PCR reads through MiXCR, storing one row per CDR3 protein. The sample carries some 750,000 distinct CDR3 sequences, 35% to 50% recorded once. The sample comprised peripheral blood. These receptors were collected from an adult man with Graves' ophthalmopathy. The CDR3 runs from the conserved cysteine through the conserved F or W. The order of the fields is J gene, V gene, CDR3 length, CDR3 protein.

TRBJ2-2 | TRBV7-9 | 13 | CASSLLGSGELFF
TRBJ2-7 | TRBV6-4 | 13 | CASSVQGGYEQYF
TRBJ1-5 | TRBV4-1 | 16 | CASSQGWSDGNQPQHF
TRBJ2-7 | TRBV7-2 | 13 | CAWSVSGGGEQYF
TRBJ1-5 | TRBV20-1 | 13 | CSAIQGWDQPQHF
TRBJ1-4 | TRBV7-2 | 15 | CASSSYRGRNEKLFF
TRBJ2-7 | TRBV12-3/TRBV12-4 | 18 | CASSFDRGSQPDAYEQYF
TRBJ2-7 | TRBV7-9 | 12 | CASGRGRDEQYF
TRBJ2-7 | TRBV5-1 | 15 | CASTIDGLPTYEQYF
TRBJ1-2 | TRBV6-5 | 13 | CASSRIRGEGYTF
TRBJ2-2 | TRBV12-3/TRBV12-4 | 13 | CASSTNPPGELFF
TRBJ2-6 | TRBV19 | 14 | CASSYDRASNVLTF
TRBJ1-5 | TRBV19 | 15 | CATNLGARSNQPQHF
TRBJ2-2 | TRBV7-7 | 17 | CASSPNRDRANTGELFF
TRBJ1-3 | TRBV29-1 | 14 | CSANTRDRGNTIYF
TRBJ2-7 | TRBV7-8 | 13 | CASSLEIRGKQYF
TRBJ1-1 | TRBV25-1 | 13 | CASSQGSVTEAFF
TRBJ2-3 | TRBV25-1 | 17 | CVSSGTRRGSSTDTQYF
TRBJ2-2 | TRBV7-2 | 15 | CASSLYWENTGELFF
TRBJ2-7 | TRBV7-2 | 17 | CASSLIAGLAGTTEQYF
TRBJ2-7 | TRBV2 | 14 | CASSDRGSSYEQYF
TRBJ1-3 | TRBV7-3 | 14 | CASSPEGIGNTIYF
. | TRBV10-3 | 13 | CAICDELGDEQFF
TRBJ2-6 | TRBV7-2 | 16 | CASSDRRGPGANVLTF
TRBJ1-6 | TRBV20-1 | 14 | CSARDGTGTSPLHF
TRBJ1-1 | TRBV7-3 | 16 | CASSFAPTGGNTEAFF
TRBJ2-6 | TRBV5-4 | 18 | CASSLTGRVRTGANALTF